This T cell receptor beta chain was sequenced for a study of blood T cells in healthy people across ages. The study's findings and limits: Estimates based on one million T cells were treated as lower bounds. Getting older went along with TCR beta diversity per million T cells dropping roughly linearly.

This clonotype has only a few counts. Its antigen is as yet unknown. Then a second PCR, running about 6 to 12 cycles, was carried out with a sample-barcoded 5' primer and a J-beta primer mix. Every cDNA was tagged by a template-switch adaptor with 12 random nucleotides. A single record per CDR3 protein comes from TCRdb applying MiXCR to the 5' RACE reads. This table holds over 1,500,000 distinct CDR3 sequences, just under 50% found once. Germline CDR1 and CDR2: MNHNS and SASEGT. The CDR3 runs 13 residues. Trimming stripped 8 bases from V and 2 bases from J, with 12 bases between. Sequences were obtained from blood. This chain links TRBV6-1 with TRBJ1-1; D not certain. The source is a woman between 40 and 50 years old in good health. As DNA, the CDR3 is TGTGCCAGCCAGACATACTCTAACACTGAAGCTTTCTTT. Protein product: CASQTYSNTEAFF.